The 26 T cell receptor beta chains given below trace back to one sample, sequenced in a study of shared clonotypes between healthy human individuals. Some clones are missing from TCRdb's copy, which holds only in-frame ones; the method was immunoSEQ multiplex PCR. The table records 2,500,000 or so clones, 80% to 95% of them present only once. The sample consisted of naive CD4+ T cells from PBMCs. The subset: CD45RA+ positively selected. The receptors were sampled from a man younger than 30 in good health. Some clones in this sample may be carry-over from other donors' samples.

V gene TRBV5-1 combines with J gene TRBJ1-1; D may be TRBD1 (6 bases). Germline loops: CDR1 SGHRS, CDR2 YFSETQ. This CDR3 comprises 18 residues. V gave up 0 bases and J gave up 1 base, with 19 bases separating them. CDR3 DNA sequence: TGCGCCAGCAGCTTGGTTGGGGGCAGGGCCATGCAGAACACTGAAGCTTTCTTT. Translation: CASSLVGGRAMQNTEAFF.

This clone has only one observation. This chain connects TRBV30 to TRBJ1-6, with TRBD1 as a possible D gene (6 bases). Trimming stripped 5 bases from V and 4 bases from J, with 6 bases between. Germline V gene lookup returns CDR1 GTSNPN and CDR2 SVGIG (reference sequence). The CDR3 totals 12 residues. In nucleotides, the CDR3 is TGTGCCTGGGACAGGTATAATTCACCCCTCCACTTT. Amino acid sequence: CAWDRYNSPLHF. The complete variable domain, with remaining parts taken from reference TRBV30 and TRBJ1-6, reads SQTIHQWPATLVQPVGSPLSLECTVEGTSNPNLYWYRQAAGRGLQLLFYSVGIGQISSEVPQNLSASRPQDRQFILSSKKLLLSDSGFYLCAWDRYNSPLHFGNGTRLTVT.

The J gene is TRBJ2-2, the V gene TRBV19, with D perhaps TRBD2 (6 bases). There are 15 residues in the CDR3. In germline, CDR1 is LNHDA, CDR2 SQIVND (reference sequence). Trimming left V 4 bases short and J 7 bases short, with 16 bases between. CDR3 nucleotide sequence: TGTGCCAGTAGTACCCAGACTAGAAGGGGCGGGGAGCTGTTTTTT. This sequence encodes CASSTQTRRGGELFF.

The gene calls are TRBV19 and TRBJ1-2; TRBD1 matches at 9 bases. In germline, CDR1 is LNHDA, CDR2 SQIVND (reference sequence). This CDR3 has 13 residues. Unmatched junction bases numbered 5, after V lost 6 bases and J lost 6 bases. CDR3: CASREQGANGYTF. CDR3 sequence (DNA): TGTGCCAGTAGGGAACAGGGGGCAAATGGCTACACCTTC. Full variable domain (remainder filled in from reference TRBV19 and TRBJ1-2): DGGITQSPKYLFRKEGQNVTLSCEQNLNHDAMYWYRQDPGQGLRLIYYSQIVNDFQKGDIAEGYSVSREKKESFPLTVTSAQKNPTAFYLCASREQGANGYTFGSGTRLTVV.

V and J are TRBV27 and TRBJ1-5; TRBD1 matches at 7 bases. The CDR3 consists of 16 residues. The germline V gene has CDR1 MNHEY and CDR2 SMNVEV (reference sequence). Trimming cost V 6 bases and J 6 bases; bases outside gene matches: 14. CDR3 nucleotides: TGTGCCAGCAGACCTACAGGGGAAACTAGTGGTCAGCCCCAGCATTTT. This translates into CASRPTGETSGQPQHF.

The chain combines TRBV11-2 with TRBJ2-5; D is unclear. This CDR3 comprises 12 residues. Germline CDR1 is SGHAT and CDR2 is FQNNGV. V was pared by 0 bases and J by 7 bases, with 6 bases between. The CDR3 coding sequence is TGTGCCAGCAGCTTAGACTCCCTGACCCAGTACTTC. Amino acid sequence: CASSLDSLTQYF.

The CDR3 sequence: CAWARTSDLYNEQFF. The CDR3, as DNA: TGTGCCTGGGCAAGGACTAGCGACTTATACAATGAGCAGTTCTTC. The chain uses TRBV30 and TRBJ2-1; 9 positions agree with TRBD2. This CDR3 has 15 amino acids. After removal of 5 bases from V and 4 bases from J, the junction contained 9 bases not matched to a gene. CDR1 is GTSNPN, CDR2 SVGIG, per germline (reference sequence).

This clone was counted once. The CDR3 here is CASSYGGSGNYGYTF. The DNA of the CDR3 is TGTGCCAGCAGTTACGGGGGTAGCGGGAACTATGGCTACACCTTC. The V call is TRBV28, the J call TRBJ1-2, with D maybe TRBD1 (5 bases). The CDR3 runs 15 residues. With 4 bases removed from V and 2 bases from J, the gap between germline ends came to 14 bases. CDR1 and CDR2 from the germline V gene are MDHEN and SYDVKM.

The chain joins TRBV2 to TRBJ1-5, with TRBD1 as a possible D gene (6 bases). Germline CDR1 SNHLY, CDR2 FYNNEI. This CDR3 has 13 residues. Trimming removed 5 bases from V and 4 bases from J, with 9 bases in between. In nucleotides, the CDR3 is TGTGCCAGCAGTCTGGACAGAAATCAGCCCCAGCATTTT. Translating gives CASSLDRNQPQHF.

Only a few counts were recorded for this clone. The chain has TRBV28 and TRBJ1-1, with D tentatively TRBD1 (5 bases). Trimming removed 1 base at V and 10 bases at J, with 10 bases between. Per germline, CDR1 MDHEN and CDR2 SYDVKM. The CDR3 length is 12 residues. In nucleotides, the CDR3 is TGTGCCAGCAGTTTATCTGGGGGGTCAGCTTTCTTT. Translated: CASSLSGGSAFF.

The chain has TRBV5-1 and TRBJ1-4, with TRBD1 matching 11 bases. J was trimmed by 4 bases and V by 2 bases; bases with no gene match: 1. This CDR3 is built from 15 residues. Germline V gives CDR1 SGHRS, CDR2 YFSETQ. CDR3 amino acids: CASSFGTGGNEKLFF. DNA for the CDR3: TGCGCCAGCAGCTTCGGGACAGGGGGTAATGAAAAACTGTTTTTT.

The CDR3 reads CAWSSRAGDTQYF. DNA of the CDR3: TGTGCCTGGAGTAGTCGAGCCGGGGATACGCAGTATTTT. The chain combines TRBV30 with TRBJ2-3; D unresolved. The germline V gene encodes CDR1 GTSNPN and CDR2 SVGIG (reference sequence). Trimming took off 2 bases at V and 6 bases at J, with 12 bases between the two ends. CDR3 size: 13 residues. The variable domain in full, completed from reference TRBV30 and TRBJ2-3, reads SQTIHQWPATLVQPVGSPLSLECTVEGTSNPNLYWYRQAAGRGLQLLFYSVGIGQISSEVPQNLSASRPQDRQFILSSKKLLLSDSGFYLCAWSSRAGDTQYFGPGTRLTVL.

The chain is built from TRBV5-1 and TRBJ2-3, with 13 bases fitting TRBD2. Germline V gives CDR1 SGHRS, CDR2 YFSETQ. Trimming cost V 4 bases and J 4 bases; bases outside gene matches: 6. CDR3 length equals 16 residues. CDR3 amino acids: CASSIGLAGVADTQYF. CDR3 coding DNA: TGCGCCAGCAGCATCGGACTAGCGGGAGTGGCAGATACGCAGTATTTT.

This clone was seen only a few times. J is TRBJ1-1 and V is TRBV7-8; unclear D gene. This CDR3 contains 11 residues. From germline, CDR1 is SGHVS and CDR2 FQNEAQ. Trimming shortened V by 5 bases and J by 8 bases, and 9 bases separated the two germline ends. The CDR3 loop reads CASSKGREAFF. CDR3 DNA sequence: TGTGCCAGCAGCAAAGGGAGGGAAGCTTTCTTT.

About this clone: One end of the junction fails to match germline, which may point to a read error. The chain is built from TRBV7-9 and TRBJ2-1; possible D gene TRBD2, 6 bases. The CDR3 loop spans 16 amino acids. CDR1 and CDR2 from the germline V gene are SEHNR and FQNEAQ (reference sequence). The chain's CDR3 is CASCFGAGGSYNEQFF. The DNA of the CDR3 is TGTGCCAGCTGCTTTGGGGCCGGGGGTTCCTACAATGAGCAGTTCTTC.

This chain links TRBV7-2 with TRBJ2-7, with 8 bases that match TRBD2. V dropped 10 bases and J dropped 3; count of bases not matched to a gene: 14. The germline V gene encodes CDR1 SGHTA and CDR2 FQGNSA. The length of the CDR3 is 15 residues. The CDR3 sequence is CATGGATSGIYEQYF. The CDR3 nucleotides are TGTGCCACGGGAGGGGCCACTAGCGGCATCTACGAGCAGTACTTC.

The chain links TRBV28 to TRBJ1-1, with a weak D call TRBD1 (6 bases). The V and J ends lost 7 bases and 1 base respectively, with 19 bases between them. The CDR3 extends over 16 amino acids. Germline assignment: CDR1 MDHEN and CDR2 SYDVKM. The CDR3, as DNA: TGTGCCAGCAATACAAAGGGGGGGGCTACGAACACTGAAGCTTTCTTT. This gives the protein CASNTKGGATNTEAFF.

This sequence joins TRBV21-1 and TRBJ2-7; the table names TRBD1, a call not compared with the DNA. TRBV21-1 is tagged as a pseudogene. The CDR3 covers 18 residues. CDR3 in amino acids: CASSSHRSDRGQRHEQYF. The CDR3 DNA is TGTGCCAGCAGCTCCCACAGATCCGATAGGGGGCAACGACACGAGCAGTACTTC.

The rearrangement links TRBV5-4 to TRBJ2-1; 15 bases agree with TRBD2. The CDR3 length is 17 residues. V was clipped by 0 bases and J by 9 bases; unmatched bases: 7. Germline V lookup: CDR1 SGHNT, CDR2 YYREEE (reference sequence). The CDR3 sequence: CASSLASAGLAGGEQFF. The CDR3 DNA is TGTGCCAGCAGCTTGGCATCCGCGGGACTAGCGGGAGGTGAGCAGTTCTTC.

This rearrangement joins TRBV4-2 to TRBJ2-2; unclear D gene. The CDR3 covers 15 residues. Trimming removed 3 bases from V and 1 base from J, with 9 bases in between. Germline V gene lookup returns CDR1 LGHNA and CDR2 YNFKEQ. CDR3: CASSQSARNTGELFF. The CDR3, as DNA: TGTGCCAGCAGCCAGTCGGCCCGGAACACCGGGGAGCTGTTTTTT.

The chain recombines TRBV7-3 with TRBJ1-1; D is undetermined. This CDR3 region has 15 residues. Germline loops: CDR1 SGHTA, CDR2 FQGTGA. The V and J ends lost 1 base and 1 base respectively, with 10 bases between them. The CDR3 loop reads CASSLMFKGNTEAFF. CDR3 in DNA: TGTGCCAGCAGCTTAATGTTTAAGGGGAACACTGAAGCTTTCTTT. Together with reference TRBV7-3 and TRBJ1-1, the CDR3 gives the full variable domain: GAGVSQTPSNKVTEKGKYVELRCDPISGHTALYWYRQSLGQGPEFLIYFQGTGAADDSGLPNDRFFAVRPEGSVSTLKIQRTERGDSAVYLCASSLMFKGNTEAFFGQGTRLTVV.

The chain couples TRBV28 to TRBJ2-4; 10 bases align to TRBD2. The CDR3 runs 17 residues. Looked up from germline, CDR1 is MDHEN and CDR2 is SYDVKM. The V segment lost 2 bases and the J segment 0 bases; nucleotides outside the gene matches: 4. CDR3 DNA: TGTGCCAGCAGTTTAGTACTAGCGGGACTAGCCAAAAACATTCAGTACTTC. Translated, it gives CASSLVLAGLAKNIQYF.

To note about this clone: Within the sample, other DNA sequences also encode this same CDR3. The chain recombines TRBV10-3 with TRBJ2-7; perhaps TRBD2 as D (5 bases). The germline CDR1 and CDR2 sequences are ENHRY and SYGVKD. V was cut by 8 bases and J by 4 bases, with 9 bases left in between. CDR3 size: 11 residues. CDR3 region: CAISGNYEQYF. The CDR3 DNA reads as TGTGCCATCTCCGGGAATTACGAGCAGTACTTC.

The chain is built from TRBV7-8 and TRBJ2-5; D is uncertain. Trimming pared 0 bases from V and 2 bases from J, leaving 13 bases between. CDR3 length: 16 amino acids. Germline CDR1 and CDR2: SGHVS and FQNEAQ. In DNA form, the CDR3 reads TGTGCCAGCAGCTTAGCGCGGATCCCGTTACAAGAGACCCAGTACTTC. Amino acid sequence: CASSLARIPLQETQYF. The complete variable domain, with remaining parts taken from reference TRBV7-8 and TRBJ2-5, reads GAGVSQSPRYKVAKRGQDVALRCDPISGHVSLFWYQQALGQGPEFLTYFQNEAQLDKSGLPSDRFFAERPEGSVSTLKIQRTQQEDSAVYLCASSLARIPLQETQYFGPGTRLLVL.

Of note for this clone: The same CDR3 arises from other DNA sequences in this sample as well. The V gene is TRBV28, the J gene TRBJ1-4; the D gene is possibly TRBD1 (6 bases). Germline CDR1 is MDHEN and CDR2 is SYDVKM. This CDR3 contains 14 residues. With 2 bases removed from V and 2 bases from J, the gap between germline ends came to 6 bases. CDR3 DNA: TGTGCCAGCAGTTTAGGGGGCACTAATGAAAAACTGTTTTTT. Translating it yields CASSLGGTNEKLFF.

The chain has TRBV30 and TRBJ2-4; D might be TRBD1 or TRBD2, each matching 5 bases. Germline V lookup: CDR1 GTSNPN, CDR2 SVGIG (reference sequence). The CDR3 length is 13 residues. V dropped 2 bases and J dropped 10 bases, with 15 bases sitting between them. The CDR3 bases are TGTGCCTGGAGTCTGTTGGGGGTGGGAATTCAGTACTTC. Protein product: CAWSLLGVGIQYF.